This T cell receptor beta chain came from a study of OX40 agonist ivuxolimab in advanced cancers. From germline, CDR1 is SGHRS and CDR2 YFSETQ. The CDR3 loop spans 15 amino acids. This table comes from immunoSEQ multiplex PCR, and its TCRdb copy is limited to in-frame clones, with some not included. The sample holds about 100,000 clones, roughly 94% seen once. The starting material was CD4+ or CD8+ T cells sorted from blood, obtained in a trial of the OX40 agonist ivuxolimab. The sequence was collected from an adult with an advanced solid tumor such as melanoma, head and neck, liver or kidney cancer. The V call is TRBV5-1, the J call TRBJ2-5, with D uncertain. The J call may be incorrect, as the DNA end agrees better with TRBJ2-7. This CDR3 is CASSLGPGDIYEQYF. The CDR3 nucleotides read TGCGCCAGCAGCTTGGGCCCAGGCGATATCTACGAGCAGTACTTC.